This entry is about one T cell receptor beta chain. What it binds is not known. The sample comes from a study of T cell repertoires in cytomegalovirus infection. Study-wide context: Public TCR beta signatures were indicative of both CMV infection and a matching HLA type.

Findings and caveats of the study: Ex vivo responses were dominated by HLA-C-restricted CMV-specific TCR beta clonotypes. Identification of carriers of CMV plus the relevant HLA was achieved through cumulative public TCR beta family frequency.

TCRdb used MiXCR to reprocess the reads, holding one entry per CDR3 protein. The table has some 240,000 distinct CDR3 sequences, over 15% seen once. CDR3 size: 13 residues. V was clipped by 2 bases and J by 8 bases, with 12 bases between them. The V gene's germline CDR1 is SNHLY and CDR2 FYNNEI. Material for sequencing was CD8+ T cells from PBMCs. V and J are TRBV2 and TRBJ1-1; D is unresolved. The sequence came from a human donor in good health (CMV status not recorded). Some clones in this sample may be carry-over from other donors' samples. The CDR3 DNA reads TGTGCCAGCAGTGAATTTGTCCGTCGGGAAGCTTTCTTT. This gives the protein CASSEFVRREAFF.